The 30 T cell receptor beta chains listed next were all sequenced from one sample in a study of T cell responses to AZD1222 COVID-19 vaccine. Sequencing used immunoSEQ multiplex PCR; TCRdb keeps in-frame clones, though not all of them. The table lists 80,000 to 130,000 clones, roughly 89% of them singletons, with 3.3% in the top ten. The material sequenced was peripheral blood, taken on day 0 of AZD1222 vaccination. Source of these receptors: an adult in good health.

This rearrangement joins TRBV15 to TRBJ2-2; TRBD1 or TRBD2 may be the D gene (5 bases each). CDR1 and CDR2 from the germline V gene are LNHNV and YYDKDF (reference sequence). The V and J ends lost 3 bases and 4 bases respectively, with 15 bases between them. The CDR3 is made up of 16 amino acids. The CDR3 DNA follows: TGTGCCACCAGCAGGAGGCAGGGAGAGGGCACCGGGGAGCTGTTTTTT. Translated: CATSRRQGEGTGELFF.

The V call is TRBV14, the J call TRBJ2-1; D is ambiguous. This CDR3 has 16 amino acids. Germline CDR1 is SGHDN and CDR2 is FVKESK. Deletions cut 0 bases from V and 2 bases from J, with 11 bases between. The CDR3 DNA reads as TGTGCCAGCAGCCAAGATGTGGGCCGAACCTACAATGAGCAGTTCTTC. This encodes CASSQDVGRTYNEQFF.

This clone was observed a handful of times. The chain is built from TRBV19 and TRBJ1-4, with 7 bases matching TRBD1. The germline gives CDR1 LNHDA, CDR2 SQIVND (reference sequence). J was trimmed by 4 bases and V by 5 bases; bases with no gene match: 10. The CDR3 is made up of 16 amino acids. The CDR3 loop is CASSPAGQVLNEKLFF. The CDR3 DNA is TGTGCCAGTAGTCCCGCCGGACAGGTCCTTAATGAAAAACTGTTTTTT.

The V gene is TRBV15, the J gene TRBJ2-7; D unresolved. Germline CDR1 is LNHNV and CDR2 is YYDKDF (reference sequence). The CDR3 has 16 residues. The V end lost 0 bases, the J end lost 2 bases, and 14 bases lay between the germline ends. This CDR3 reads CATSRDFYTDTYEQYF. CDR3 in DNA: TGTGCCACCAGCAGAGATTTCTATACCGATACCTACGAGCAGTACTTC.

CDR3 DNA sequence: TGTGCCAGCAGCCAAGGTCATCTTATTCGCGGGGGGGACTACTTC. As protein: CASSQGHLIRGGDYF. V gene TRBV14 combines with J gene TRBJ2-5; TRBD2 agrees at 9 bases. CDR1 is SGHDN and CDR2 is FVKESK in the germline V gene. There are 15 residues in the CDR3. With V trimmed by 1 base and J by 14 bases, 14 bases remained unmatched.

This clone has more than one count but fewer than ten. The chain has TRBV6-2 or TRBV6-3 and TRBJ1-3; D is ambiguous. This CDR3 region has 15 residues. V lost 5 bases to trimming and J lost 0 bases, with 11 bases between them. Germline loops: CDR1 MNHEY, CDR2 SVGEGT. Written as DNA, the CDR3 is TGTGCCAGCAGTCGACCGCAGAACTCTGGAAACACCATATATTTT. Its translation is CASSRPQNSGNTIYF.

The rearrangement joins TRBV4-1 to TRBJ1-3; D is ambiguous. Germline V gene lookup returns CDR1 MGHRA and CDR2 YSYEKL. The CDR3 length is 15 residues. The V end lost 0 bases, the J end lost 2 bases, and 8 bases lay between the germline ends. The CDR3 DNA reads TGCGCCAGCAGCCAAGATGGAGAGACTGGAAACACCATATATTTT. It translates to CASSQDGETGNTIYF.

This sequence joins TRBV7-8 and TRBJ1-5; a weak D match, TRBD1 (6 bases). CDR3 length: 15 amino acids. Germline V gene sequence: CDR1 SGHVS, CDR2 FQNEAQ. Trimming removed 10 bases from V and 2 bases from J, with 18 bases in between. The CDR3 DNA sequence: TGTGCCACCTCCGGGCGGGGGGCTGGCAATCAGCCCCAGCATTTT. Its translation: CATSGRGAGNQPQHF.

The rearrangement joins TRBV2 to TRBJ2-4; D gene uncertain. The germline CDR1 and CDR2 sequences are SNHLY and FYNNEI. V lost 6 bases and J 0 bases, leaving 9 bases between the germline ends. CDR3 length equals 14 residues. The CDR3 nucleotides read TGTGCCAGCAGGGAACGGATAGCCAAAAACATTCAGTACTTC. This sequence encodes CASRERIAKNIQYF.

Of note for this clone: The same CDR3 also results from other DNA sequences found in this sample. The V and J genes are TRBV19 and TRBJ1-6; D remains unclear. Germline V gene lookup returns CDR1 LNHDA and CDR2 SQIVND (reference sequence). The V and J ends lost 5 bases and 0 bases respectively, with 8 bases between them. This CDR3 has 15 amino acids. The CDR3 DNA is TGTGCCAGTAGTGGAGGGAGCTCCTATAATTCACCCCTCCACTTT. This sequence encodes CASSGGSSYNSPLHF. Filled out from reference TRBV19 and TRBJ1-6, the complete variable domain reads DGGITQSPKYLFRKEGQNVTLSCEQNLNHDAMYWYRQDPGQGLRLIYYSQIVNDFQKGDIAEGYSVSREKKESFPLTVTSAQKNPTAFYLCASSGGSSYNSPLHFGNGTRLTVT.

The rearrangement links TRBV3-1 (or the pseudogene TRBV3-2) to TRBJ2-5; 13 bases fit TRBD2. V lost 1 base to trimming and J lost 0 bases; unmatched junction nucleotides: 17. From germline, CDR1 is LGHDT and CDR2 YNNKEL (reference sequence). The CDR3 contains 22 residues. The CDR3 DNA follows: TGTGCCAGCAGCCAAGGCTTCACCGGACTAGCGGGGGCCCACGTAGACCAAGAGACCCAGTACTTC. Translation: CASSQGFTGLAGAHVDQETQYF.

The rearrangement links TRBV3-1 (or the pseudogene TRBV3-2) to TRBJ1-3, with D perhaps TRBD1 (6 bases). The length of the CDR3 is 16 residues. CDR1 and CDR2 from the germline V gene are LGHDT and YNNKEL (reference sequence). V lost 4 bases, J lost 0 bases, and 13 bases lay in between. CDR3 protein: CASSPRGGLSGNTIYF. DNA of the CDR3: TGTGCCAGCAGCCCCCGAGGGGGTCTCTCTGGAAACACCATATATTTT.

The table lists this clone with a count of one. The rearrangement joins TRBV28 to TRBJ1-1, with D unresolved. The CDR3 is 13 residues long. V lost 3 bases to trimming and J lost 4 bases, with 9 bases between them. Germline V gives CDR1 MDHEN, CDR2 SYDVKM. The CDR3 DNA follows: TGTGCCAGCAGTTTTCGGGAGGTCACTGAAGCTTTCTTT. It yields the protein CASSFREVTEAFF.

This clone was picked up one time. The chain employs TRBV3-1 (or the pseudogene TRBV3-2) and TRBJ2-7; D is uncertain. The CDR3 is 12 residues long. Trimming removed 1 base at V and 3 bases at J, with 4 bases between. Germline V lookup: CDR1 LGHDT, CDR2 YNNKEL (reference sequence). DNA for the CDR3: TGTGCCAGCAGCCAAGGTATCTACGAGCAGTACTTC. Translation gives CASSQGIYEQYF.

This clone was seen only a few times. The CDR3 sequence is CASSPRGDRGNEQFF. The CDR3 region has the DNA TGTGCCAGCAGCCCGAGAGGGGACCGGGGCAATGAGCAGTTCTTC. The chain carries TRBV4-2 and TRBJ2-1; the D call may be TRBD1 or TRBD2 (5 bases each). Germline V gives CDR1 LGHNA, CDR2 YNFKEQ. This CDR3 comprises 15 residues. V lost 4 bases and J 6 bases, leaving 16 bases between the germline ends.

The rearrangement uses TRBV7-6 and TRBJ1-6; no definite D call. This CDR3 is 13 amino acids long. Germline V gene sequence: CDR1 SGHVS, CDR2 FNYEAQ. The ends were cut back, 4 bases at V and 9 bases at J, with 10 bases in the middle. The CDR3 loop reads CASSWGGSSPLHF. CDR3 coding DNA: TGTGCCAGCAGCTGGGGTGGTTCTTCACCCCTCCACTTT.

The genes are TRBV3-1 (or the pseudogene TRBV3-2) and TRBJ1-1; 8 positions match TRBD1. After removal of 4 bases from V and 7 bases from J, the junction contained 14 bases not matched to a gene. This CDR3 spans 16 amino acids. Germline CDR1 reads LGHDT; CDR2 reads YNNKEL (reference sequence). The chain's CDR3 is CASSLGTGWPNDEAFF. The CDR3 nucleotides are TGTGCCAGCAGCCTAGGGACAGGATGGCCGAACGATGAAGCTTTCTTT.

The V call is TRBV21-1, the J call TRBJ2-1; the table assigns TRBD1, which was not confirmed against the DNA. TRBV21-1 is a pseudogene segment. The CDR3 has 18 amino acids. The CDR3 is CASSIFYQGGGSYNEQFF. CDR3 DNA sequence: TGTGCCAGCAGCATCTTTTACCAAGGGGGTGGGTCCTACAATGAGCAGTTCTTC.

This clone was counted a single time. The rearrangement uses TRBV6-2 or TRBV6-3 and TRBJ1-2; D may be TRBD1 (5 bases). Germline CDR1 MNHEY, CDR2 SVGEGT. Trimming took off 0 bases at V and 7 bases at J, with 21 bases between the two ends. This CDR3 has 17 amino acids. In nucleotides, the CDR3 is TGTGCCAGCAGTTACTCATCCGGCAGGGCGGGCCTGTTTGGCTACACCTTC. Residues: CASSYSSGRAGLFGYTF.

The chain carries TRBV3-1 (or the pseudogene TRBV3-2) and TRBJ1-2; D is possibly TRBD1 (6 bases). The CDR3 length is 14 residues. CDR1 and CDR2 (germline): LGHDT, YNNKEL (reference sequence). Trimming removed 2 bases at V and 5 bases at J, with 12 bases between. Written as DNA, the CDR3 is TGTGCCAGCAGCCAACAGGGACAAGATTATGGCTACACCTTC. It encodes CASSQQGQDYGYTF.

The V call is TRBV7-6, the J call TRBJ1-5; no reliable D call. The length of the CDR3 is 15 residues. V was trimmed by 1 base and J by 3 bases, leaving 10 bases between them. Germline V lookup: CDR1 SGHVS, CDR2 FNYEAQ. The CDR3 nucleotides read TGTGCCAGCAGCTTAGAACCTGGTTTCAATCAGCCCCAGCATTTT. As protein: CASSLEPGFNQPQHF.

The rearrangement links TRBV19 to TRBJ2-6, with 8 positions matching TRBD2. After removal of 5 bases from V and 7 bases from J, the junction contained 7 bases not matched to a gene. The CDR3 spans 15 residues. In germline, CDR1 is LNHDA, CDR2 SQIVND (reference sequence). In DNA, the CDR3 is TGTGCCAGTAGTTCCCGTGGACTAGCTGCCAACGTCCTGACTTTC. Translating gives CASSSRGLAANVLTF.

The V and J genes are TRBV5-1 and TRBJ2-2; D possibly corresponds to TRBD1 (5 bases). Trimming took off 2 bases at V and 7 bases at J, with 12 bases between the two ends. From germline, CDR1 is SGHRS and CDR2 YFSETQ. The CDR3 sequence is 14 residues long. CDR3 amino acids: CASSLQAPGGELFF. CDR3 nucleotides: TGCGCCAGCAGCTTACAGGCCCCCGGCGGGGAGCTGTTTTTT.

The chain has TRBV28 and TRBJ1-4; 12 bases align to TRBD1. Germline V lookup: CDR1 MDHEN, CDR2 SYDVKM. With 2 bases clipped from V and 6 bases from J, the junction kept 13 bases outside the gene matches. This CDR3 is built from 19 residues. The CDR3 DNA sequence: TGTGCCAGCAGTTTACGGGGACAGGGGGCGTTTTCGTTGGATGAAAAACTGTTTTTT. The encoded protein is CASSLRGQGAFSLDEKLFF.

This clone has only one observation. J is TRBJ2-5 and V is TRBV10-1; 8 bases align to TRBD2. The CDR3 totals 14 residues. V dropped 3 bases and J dropped 3; count of bases not matched to a gene: 3. From germline, CDR1 is WNHNN and CDR2 SYGVQD (reference sequence). DNA of the CDR3: TGCGCCAGCAGTGACCGGGGGGGAAAAGAGACCCAGTACTTC. Translation: CASSDRGGKETQYF.

This chain uses TRBV5-1 with TRBJ1-1; D is unresolved. The V and J ends lost 5 bases and 6 bases respectively, with 14 bases between them. The CDR3 spans 13 residues. The germline V gene encodes CDR1 SGHRS and CDR2 YFSETQ. The CDR3, as DNA: TGCGCCAGCAGATTAAAGGGTGGAGCTGAAGCTTTCTTT. Amino acid sequence: CASRLKGGAEAFF.

The chain recombines TRBV7-2 with TRBJ1-1, with no clear D. The CDR3 has 13 amino acids. Between the trimmed V and J ends, which lost 5 bases and 4 bases, there was a span of 11 bases. Germline V gene data show CDR1 as SGHTA and CDR2 as FQGNSA. CDR3 sequence (DNA): TGTGCCAGCAGCCCCCGGGCGGCCACTGAAGCTTTCTTT. Translated: CASSPRAATEAFF.

J is TRBJ2-7 and V is TRBV3-1 (or the pseudogene TRBV3-2); 7 bases are shared with TRBD1. Germline trimming cut 1 base from V and 2 bases from J; bases unmatched to any gene: 14. The CDR3 totals 18 residues. CDR1 and CDR2 from the germline V gene are LGHDT and YNNKEL (reference sequence). CDR3 sequence (DNA): TGTGCCAGCAGCCAAGGGCCAGAAACCGGGACAGAGGCCTACGAGCAGTACTTC. Encoded protein: CASSQGPETGTEAYEQYF.

This chain links TRBV11-2 with TRBJ2-7, with a tentative D call TRBD1 (6 bases). CDR1 and CDR2 (germline): SGHAT, FQNNGV. The CDR3 is made up of 16 amino acids. The V gene lost 3 bases and the J gene lost 2 bases, with 17 bases spanning the gap. CDR3 nucleotide sequence: TGTGCCAGCAGCTTTGGGGGTGGGACAACTACCTACGAGCAGTACTTC. Its protein product is CASSFGGGTTTYEQYF.

In its sample, this clone was seen a few times. The rearrangement uses TRBV19 and TRBJ1-2; tentative D call: TRBD1 (5 bases). V was trimmed by 4 bases and J by 12 bases, leaving 15 bases between them. The CDR3 covers 12 residues. The germline CDR1 and CDR2 sequences are LNHDA and SQIVND (reference sequence). CDR3: CASSTRTGPHTF. The CDR3 nucleotides read TGTGCCAGTAGTACCCGAACAGGCCCACACACCTTC.